These T cell receptor beta chains were read from a single sample in a study of cytomegalovirus exposure and HLA in healthy donors. Repertoires were generated with immunoSEQ multiplex PCR, while TCRdb's copy carries only in-frame clones and drops some. This sample has about 77,000 clones, with approximately 80% found just once. The specimen sequenced was PBMCs. All receptors come from a man aged 35-49 years in good health and CMV-seronegative. CDR3s include the opening cysteine and the closing phenylalanine or tryptophan. Fields, in order: clone size, V gene, J gene, D gene, CDR3 length, CDR3 DNA, CDR3 protein. A D gene is named only where the DNA matches it firmly. Only some rows state a clone size, as once, few, many or a class for expanded clones.

size: NA; V: TRBV10-3; J: TRBJ2-2; D: TRBD1; length: 15; DNA: TGTGCCATCAGTGAAGTAACAGGGGGTACCGGGGAGCTGTTTTTT; CDR3: CAISEVTGGTGELFF
size: NA; V: TRBV7-3; J: TRBJ1-2; D: TRBD1; length: 14; DNA: TGTGCCAGCAGCCCCGGACAGGGGAACTATGGCTACACCTTC; CDR3: CASSPGQGNYGYTF
size: NA; V: TRBV5-6; J: TRBJ2-7; D: TRBD1; length: 16; DNA: TGTGCCAGCAGCTCCAGACAGGGCCTGAGCTCCTACGAGCAGTACTTC; CDR3: CASSSRQGLSSYEQYF
size: NA; V: TRBV11-3; J: TRBJ2-7; D: TRBD1; length: 14; DNA: TGTGCCAGCAGCTTAACAGGGGAATCCTACGAGCAGTACTTC; CDR3: CASSLTGESYEQYF
size: NA; V: TRBV10-2; J: TRBJ2-7; D: TRBD1; length: 16; DNA: TGCGCCAGCAGCTACCAACCGGGACAGGGGATGTACGAGCAGTACTTC; CDR3: CASSYQPGQGMYEQYF
size: once; V: TRBV7-8; J: TRBJ1-2; D: TRBD1; length: 15; DNA: TGTGCCAGCAGCTCTCGGCAGGGGGCTGGCTATGGCTACCCCTTC; CDR3: CASSSRQGAGYGYPF
size: NA; V: TRBV19; J: TRBJ1-1; D: TRBD1; length: 16; DNA: TGTGCCAGTAGTATAGAAGGTAGGGGGCCGAACACTGAAGCTTTCTTT; CDR3: CASSIEGRGPNTEAFF
size: NA; V: TRBV5-8; J: TRBJ2-7; D: TRBD1; length: 14; DNA: TGTGCCAGCAGCATTGGGACAGGGGGTTACGAGCAGTACTTC; CDR3: CASSIGTGGYEQYF
size: NA; V: TRBV7-2; J: TRBJ2-3; D: TRBD1; length: 16; DNA: TGTGCCAGCAGCTTAGACGGGACAGGAGCAACAGATACGCAGTATTTT; CDR3: CASSLDGTGATDTQYF
size: NA; V: TRBV10-2; J: TRBJ2-7; D: TRBD1; length: 14; DNA: TGCGCCAGCAAGGGGACAGGGGGCGCTGGGGAGCAGTACTTC; CDR3: CASKGTGGAGEQYF
size: NA; V: TRBV30; J: TRBJ2-5; D: NA; length: 14; DNA: TGTGCCTGGAGTCACAGCGGGGGGACAGGGGCCCAGTACTTC; CDR3: CAWSHSGGTGAQYF
size: NA; V: TRBV7-2; J: TRBJ1-3; D: NA; length: 15; DNA: TGTGCCAGCAGCTCCTATGGTGATTCGGGAAACACCATATATTTT; CDR3: CASSSYGDSGNTIYF
size: NA; V: TRBV2; J: TRBJ1-1; D: NA; length: 14; DNA: TGTGCCAGCAGTGAATCTAGTAGCGGGGGGCAAGCTTTCTTT; CDR3: CASSESSSGGQAFF
size: few; V: TRBV6-5; J: TRBJ1-1; D: NA; length: 14; DNA: TGTGCCAGCAACCTACACGGGGGGTACACTGAAGCTTTCTTT; CDR3: CASNLHGGYTEAFF
size: NA; V: TRBV28; J: TRBJ1-2; D: TRBD1; length: 15; DNA: TGTGCCAGCAGTCCCCCCGGACAGGGAGGCTATGGCTACACCTTC; CDR3: CASSPPGQGGYGYTF
size: NA; V: TRBV5-1; J: TRBJ2-3; D: TRBD2; length: 16; DNA: TGCGCCAGCAGCGGTCCTAGCGGGGCCTCCACAGATACGCAGTATTTT; CDR3: CASSGPSGASTDTQYF
size: NA; V: TRBV5-1; J: TRBJ1-1; D: NA; length: 15; DNA: TGCGCCAGCAGCTTGACGACAGCGAAGAACACTGAAGCTTTCTTT; CDR3: CASSLTTAKNTEAFF
size: NA; V: TRBV5-3; J: TRBJ2-7; D: NA; length: 15; DNA: TGTGCCAGAAGCTTGGGAGGCGGTTGTCCCTACGAGCAGTACTTC; CDR3: CARSLGGGCPYEQYF
size: few; V: TRBV5-4; J: TRBJ1-4; D: TRBD1; length: 15; DNA: TGTGCCAGCAGTTCGGAGACAGGGTTTAATGAAAAACTGTTTTTT; CDR3: CASSSETGFNEKLFF
size: NA; V: TRBV6-5; J: TRBJ1-5; D: TRBD1; length: 15; DNA: TGTGCCAGCAGACGCCCCGGGACAGGGGTGTTGCCCCAGCATTTT; CDR3: CASRRPGTGVLPQHF
size: NA; V: TRBV28; J: TRBJ2-7; D: NA; length: 12; DNA: TGTGCCAGCACCCCCAGGTCCTACGAGCAGTACTTC; CDR3: CASTPRSYEQYF
size: once; V: TRBV7-2; J: TRBJ2-7; D: TRBD1; length: 15; DNA: TGTGCCAGCAGCTTAGTACCGGGACAGTCCTACGAGCAGTACTTC; CDR3: CASSLVPGQSYEQYF
size: NA; V: TRBV27; J: TRBJ2-3; D: NA; length: 14; DNA: TGTGCCAGCAGCCCTGCCCGCCCCTCCCTATCGCAGTATTTT; CDR3: CASSPARPSLSQYF
size: few; V: TRBV6-6; J: TRBJ1-4; D: NA; length: 15; DNA: TGTGCCAGCAGTTCCCCACGGGGAGATAGAGAAAAACTGTTTTTT; CDR3: CASSSPRGDREKLFF
size: NA; V: TRBV30; J: TRBJ1-5; D: TRBD1; length: 15; DNA: TGTGCCTGGAGTGAGCCGGACAGGGCCAATCAGCCCCAGCATTTT; CDR3: CAWSEPDRANQPQHF
size: once; V: TRBV5-1; J: TRBJ1-1; D: TRBD1; length: 15; DNA: TGCGCCAGCAGCTTAGTTACAGGGGGCGACACTGAAGCTTTCTTT; CDR3: CASSLVTGGDTEAFF
size: NA; V: TRBV9; J: TRBJ1-6; D: TRBD1; length: 16; DNA: TGTGCCAGCAGCGTAGTGGCAGGGGGCGTCTCTTCACCCCTCCACTTT; CDR3: CASSVVAGGVSSPLHF
size: NA; V: TRBV12-5; J: TRBJ2-2; D: TRBD2; length: 15; DNA: TGTGCTAGTGGACTTGGCGGGGGGGGGACCGGGGAGCTGTTTTTT; CDR3: CASGLGGGGTGELFF
size: NA; V: TRBV6-5; J: TRBJ1-1; D: NA; length: 14; DNA: TGTGCCAGCAGTCCCCGGAGGGGTGACACTGAAGCTTTCTTT; CDR3: CASSPRRGDTEAFF
size: NA; V: TRBV15; J: TRBJ2-1; D: NA; length: 14; DNA: TGTGCCACCAGCAGAGATAGGGGGTACAATGAGCAGTTCTTC; CDR3: CATSRDRGYNEQFF
size: NA; V: TRBV6-1; J: TRBJ1-1; D: TRBD1; length: 14; DNA: TGTGCCAGCAGCGAACAGGGGGTGAACACTGAAGCTTTCTTT; CDR3: CASSEQGVNTEAFF
size: once; V: TRBV7-8; J: TRBJ2-1; D: TRBD2; length: 14; DNA: TGTGCCAGCAGCTTCAGCGGGGGGAACAATGAGCAGTTCTTC; CDR3: CASSFSGGNNEQFF
size: few; V: TRBV7-9; J: TRBJ1-2; D: NA; length: 15; DNA: TGTGCCAGCAGCTTATGGCAGAATACTAACTATGGCTACACCTTC; CDR3: CASSLWQNTNYGYTF
size: NA; V: TRBV4-1; J: TRBJ2-5; D: NA; length: 14; DNA: TGCGCCAGCAGTCGGACTTCGGGGATAGAGACCCAGTACTTC; CDR3: CASSRTSGIETQYF
size: NA; V: TRBV2; J: TRBJ2-5; D: TRBD2; length: 14; DNA: TGTGCCCCTTCCCGACTAGCGGCGGGAGAGACCCAGTACTTC; CDR3: CAPSRLAAGETQYF
size: once; V: TRBV7-2; J: TRBJ2-5; D: NA; length: 13; DNA: TGTGCCAGCAGCTCGTACACCTCAGAGACCCAGTACTTC; CDR3: CASSSYTSETQYF
size: NA; V: TRBV14; J: TRBJ1-1; D: NA; length: 15; DNA: TGTGCCAGCAGCCAAGCGTTCAGGGGAGACACTGAAGCTTTCTTT; CDR3: CASSQAFRGDTEAFF